This paragraph covers one TCR beta chain sequence. CDR3 length equals 17 residues. Looked up from germline, CDR1 is LGHNA and CDR2 is YNFKEQ. V lost 1 base to trimming and J lost 5 bases; unmatched junction nucleotides: 6. Enrolled through a virtual design, the participants were between about 18 and 100 years of age and came from about two dozen US areas. Exposed enrollees encountered a COVID-19 case at some point within 2 weeks before study entry. TCRdb's table, derived via immunoSEQ multiplex PCR, lists solely in-frame clones and lacks some. The sample lists fewer than 250,000 clones, around 82% seen once, with 3.6% in the top ten. The sample originates from a study of blood T cell repertoires in COVID-19. Study at large: COVID-19 samples, acute and convalescent, were from the United States, Italy and Spain.

The chain combines TRBV4-2 with TRBJ2-5, with 14 bases fitting TRBD2. The sequenced material came from PBMCs or T cells enriched from blood (not recorded which). This TCR was sampled from a middle-aged woman who had been exposed to COVID-19. The CDR3 DNA sequence: TGTGCCAGCAGCCAAGGGGGACTAGCGGGGGATGGGGAGACCCAGTACTTC. Translated, it gives CASSQGGLAGDGETQYF.